A selection of T cell receptor beta chains follows, all from one sample in a study of shared clonotypes between healthy human individuals. TCRdb's table, derived via immunoSEQ multiplex PCR, lists solely in-frame clones and lacks some. The sample shows hundreds of thousands of clones, roughly 70% of them seen only once. Sequencing was done on a sample of memory CD4+ T cells sorted from blood. The receptors shown here come from a young woman in good health. The CDR3 runs from the conserved cysteine through the conserved F or W. A D gene is named only where the DNA matches it firmly. Not all rows give a size; the values are once, few, many and, for expanded clones, a class.

d_call j_call v_call clone_size cdr3_aa cdr3_nt
TRBD2 TRBJ2-7 TRBV28 . CASSNPGLNSYEQYF TGTGCCAGCAGCAATCCGGGACTAAACTCCTACGAGCAGTACTTC
. TRBJ2-1 TRBV10-1 . CASSDSGGDNEQFF TGCGCCAGCAGTGACAGCGGTGGGGACAATGAGCAGTTCTTC
. TRBJ1-5 TRBV7-9 . CASSLAGVGNQPQHF TGTGCCAGCAGCTTAGCTGGGGTCGGCAATCAGCCCCAGCATTTT
. TRBJ2-7 TRBV29-1 . CSGRDDTSYEQYF TGCAGCGGTAGGGACGACACCTCCTACGAGCAGTACTTC
. TRBJ2-1 TRBV6-5 many CASSYRPQGSHEQFF TGTGCCAGCAGTTACCGCCCACAGGGCTCCCATGAGCAGTTCTTC
. TRBJ2-5 TRBV30 . CASEKGSETQYF TGTGCCTCTGAAAAGGGGTCGGAGACCCAGTACTTC
. TRBJ1-1 TRBV28 . CATLRQRNTEAFF TGTGCCACCCTACGGCAGAGAAACACTGAAGCTTTCTTT
. TRBJ2-7 TRBV28 . CASKQSYEQYF TGTGCCAGCAAACAGTCCTACGAGCAGTACTTC
. TRBJ2-7 TRBV11-3 . CASSLGLGQYF TGTGCCAGCAGCTTAGGTCTGGGGCAGTACTTC
. TRBJ2-1 TRBV14 . CASSRDSYNEQFF TGTGCCAGCAGCCGGGACTCCTACAATGAGCAGTTCTTC
TRBD1 TRBJ2-7 TRBV27 few CASSLRQGAGYEQYF TGTGCCAGCAGTCTCCGACAGGGGGCTGGGTACGAGCAGTACTTC
TRBD1 TRBJ1-2 TRBV14 . CASSLRTGLTYGYTF TGTGCCAGCAGCCTGAGGACAGGGCTTACCTATGGCTACACCTTC
TRBD1 TRBJ1-2 TRBV19 . CASSSASTQGQLYGYTF TGTGCCAGTAGTTCCGCGAGTACCCAGGGACAGCTTTATGGCTACACCTTC
. TRBJ2-7 TRBV5-4 . CASSLALKKHEQYF TGTGCCAGCAGCTTGGCACTAAAAAAGCACGAGCAGTACTTC
TRBD2 TRBJ2-3 TRBV5-1 few CASSGGLAEDTQYF TGCGCCAGCAGCGGGGGACTAGCGGAAGATACGCAGTATTTT
. TRBJ2-1 TRBV7-8 . CASSGGVMGWDEQFF TGTGCCAGCAGCGGGGGAGTGATGGGTTGGGATGAGCAGTTCTTC
TRBD1 TRBJ2-7 TRBV28 . CASSSTGVYEQYF TGTGCCAGCAGTTCCACAGGGGTCTACGAGCAGTACTTC
TRBD2 TRBJ2-1 TRBV7-9 few CASSLLAGGRDEQFF TGTGCCAGCAGCTTACTAGCGGGAGGGCGGGATGAGCAGTTCTTC
TRBD2 TRBJ2-1 TRBV29-1 . CSVDWTSGSSYNEQFF TGCAGCGTTGACTGGACTAGCGGGAGCTCCTACAATGAGCAGTTCTTC
TRBD1 TRBJ1-1 TRBV2 . CASSEGFTGGTEAFF TGTGCCAGCAGTGAAGGGTTCACAGGGGGCACTGAAGCTTTCTTT
. TRBJ1-1 TRBV11-2 . CASSSGHQKVEAFF TGTGCCAGCAGTTCGGGACACCAGAAGGTTGAAGCTTTCTTT
TRBD1 TRBJ1-4 TRBV4-2 . CASSQDRQGADEKLFF TGTGCCAGCAGCCAAGATCGACAGGGGGCGGATGAAAAACTGTTTTTT
. TRBJ1-4 TRBV27 few CASSLQGGKKLFF TGTGCCAGCAGTTTACAGGGTGGCAAAAAACTGTTTTTT
. TRBJ1-2 TRBV19 . CASWVAGSDYGYTF TGTGCCAGTTGGGTGGCGGGGAGTGACTATGGCTACACCTTC